This T cell receptor beta chain was sequenced for a study of cytomegalovirus exposure and HLA in healthy donors. The PCR contained 60 Vbeta and 13 Jbeta primers. Produced via immunoSEQ multiplex PCR; TCRdb's table is partial and in-frame only. The sample carries some 150,000 clones, 80% recorded once. Study results and limitations: Compared with the roughly 670-donor mean, an Asian-associated ancestry cluster reportedly had fewer N-insertions, according to a later analysis.

For this clone: Its target is unknown.

The TCR was taken from a man younger than 40 in good health and CMV-seronegative. Sequencing used PBMCs.

The CDR3 loop reads CASSRDRLNTGELFF. CDR3 nucleotide sequence: TGTGCCAGCAGCCGGGACAGGCTAAACACCGGGGAGCTGTTTTTT. The V call is TRBV6-4, the J call TRBJ2-2; 8 bases are a match to TRBD1. V trimming: 6 bases; J trimming: 2 bases; junction bases outside the gene matches: 5. This CDR3 contains 15 residues. Germline V gives CDR1 MRHNA, CDR2 SNTAGT.